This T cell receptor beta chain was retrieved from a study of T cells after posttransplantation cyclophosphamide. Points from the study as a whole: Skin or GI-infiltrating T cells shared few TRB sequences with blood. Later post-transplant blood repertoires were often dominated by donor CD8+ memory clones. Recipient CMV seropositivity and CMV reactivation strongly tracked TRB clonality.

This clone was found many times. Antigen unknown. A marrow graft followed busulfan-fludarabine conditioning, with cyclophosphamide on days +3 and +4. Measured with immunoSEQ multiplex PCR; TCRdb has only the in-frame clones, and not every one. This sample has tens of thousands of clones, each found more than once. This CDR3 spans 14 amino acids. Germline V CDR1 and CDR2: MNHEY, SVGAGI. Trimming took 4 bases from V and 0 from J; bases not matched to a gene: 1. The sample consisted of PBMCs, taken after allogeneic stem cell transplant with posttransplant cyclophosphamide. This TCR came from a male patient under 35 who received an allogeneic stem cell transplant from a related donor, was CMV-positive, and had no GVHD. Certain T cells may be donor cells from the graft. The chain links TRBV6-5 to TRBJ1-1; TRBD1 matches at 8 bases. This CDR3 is CASSLTGVNTEAFF. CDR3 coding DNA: TGTGCCAGCAGTTTGACAGGGGTGAACACTGAAGCTTTCTTT.